These 3 T cell receptor beta chains came from one sample sequenced in a study of molecular identifiers for immune sequencing clone quantification. MiXCR, applied by TCRdb to the PCR reads, yields one record per CDR3 protein. The profile shows 40,000 to 45,000 distinct CDR3 sequences, about 19% of them singletons. Sequenced input: naive CD8+ T cells from blood, with Jurkat cell RNA spiked in. The subset denotes: FACS-sorted CD8+CD4-CCR7+CD45RA+ naive T cells. The receptors were gathered from a human donor in good health. Some libraries in this study had Jurkat cell RNA spiked in.

V and J are TRBV9 and TRBJ2-7; D is perhaps TRBD1 (5 bases). Germline-derived CDR1 and CDR2 are SGDLS and YYNGEE. V was pared by 4 bases and J by 0 bases, with 17 bases between. The CDR3 is made up of 16 amino acids. The CDR3 loop is CASSPTGHTSSYEQYF. DNA for the CDR3: TGTGCCAGCAGCCCAACAGGACATACAAGCTCCTACGAGCAGTACTTC.

There are many counts of this clonotype. This chain uses TRBV24-1 with TRBJ2-6; maybe TRBD1 (5 bases). Germline assignment: CDR1 KGHDR and CDR2 SFDVKD. This CDR3 is built from 16 residues. V was trimmed by 4 bases and J by 0 bases, leaving 9 bases between them. CDR3 loop: CATSERQPSGANVLTF. CDR3 in DNA: TGTGCCACCAGTGAGAGACAGCCCTCTGGGGCCAACGTCCTGACTTTC.

This clonotype was seen repeatedly, ten times or more. The rearrangement joins TRBV7-9 to TRBJ2-1; D unresolved. This CDR3 spans 12 amino acids. Germline CDR1 and CDR2: SEHNR and FQNEAQ (reference sequence). V was pared by 6 bases and J by 8 bases, with 11 bases between. The DNA for the CDR3 is TGTGCCAGCAGTCTAATAGCACATGAGCAGTTCTTC. It specifies CASSLIAHEQFF.